Following are 19 T cell receptor beta chains from one sample sequenced in a study of T cell repertoires in cytomegalovirus infection. These receptors have no identified antigens. TCRdb fed the reads into MiXCR, producing one record per CDR3 protein. This table has fewer than 900,000 distinct CDR3 sequences, just under 30% appearing once. Sequencing used cultured CD8+ T cells from PBMCs, obtained from culture after CMV antigen stimulation. The origin of the receptors is a human donor in good health (CMV status not recorded). Some clones in this sample may be carry-over from other donors' samples.

The rearrangement joins TRBV7-8 to TRBJ2-3; 8 bases are a match to TRBD2. V lost 1 base, J lost 5 bases, and 17 bases stayed unmatched. The V gene's germline CDR1 is SGHVS and CDR2 FQNEAQ. This CDR3 has 19 amino acids. The CDR3 spells CASSLGFGVAGSVLDTQYF. In DNA, the CDR3 is TGTGCCAGCAGCTTAGGGTTTGGGGTAGCGGGGAGCGTATTAGATACGCAGTATTTT.

The chain links TRBV9 to TRBJ1-2; TRBD1 matches 9 bases. Germline V gives CDR1 SGDLS, CDR2 YYNGEE. J gave up 7 bases and V 6 bases, and 4 bases lay outside the gene matches. The CDR3 sequence is 12 residues long. The CDR3: CASTQGAGGYTF. The CDR3 nucleotides are TGTGCCAGCACACAGGGGGCTGGTGGCTACACCTTC.

J is TRBJ1-1 and V is TRBV14; D is uncertain. Deletions cut 3 bases from V and 0 bases from J, with 11 bases between. Germline V gene sequence: CDR1 SGHDN, CDR2 FVKESK. The CDR3 loop spans 15 amino acids. This chain's CDR3 is CASSQGSVLNTEAFF. In DNA form, the CDR3 reads TGTGCCAGCAGCCAGGGCTCGGTATTGAACACTGAAGCTTTCTTT.

This clonotype was counted at least ten times. The rearrangement links TRBV12-3 or TRBV12-4 to TRBJ2-7, with D tentatively TRBD2 (6 bases). V lost 5 bases, J lost 13 bases, and 18 bases lay in between. The CDR3 consists of 12 residues. CDR3 in amino acids: CASSPMRGLYYF. For the CDR3, the DNA is TGTGCCAGCAGTCCGATGCGGGGCCTCTACTACTTC.

The rearrangement uses TRBV5-4 and TRBJ2-2, with a possible D match to TRBD1 (6 bases). The CDR3 runs 15 residues. Trimming removed 3 bases at V and 6 bases at J, with 15 bases between. Germline values: CDR1 SGHNT, CDR2 YYREEE (reference sequence). The CDR3 DNA reads as TGTGCCAGCAGCTCCGGGATCAGGGGAGCCGGGGAGCTGTTTTTT. Protein product: CASSSGIRGAGELFF.

The V gene is TRBV7-6, the J gene TRBJ2-7, with 7 bases that match TRBD2. Trimming removed 7 bases from V and 0 bases from J; junction bases left unmatched: 3. Germline loops: CDR1 SGHVS, CDR2 FNYEAQ. This CDR3 region has 13 residues. CDR3 nucleotides: TGTGCCAGCACCCGGACTAGCTCCTACGAGCAGTACGTC. Encoded protein: CASTRTSSYEQYV.

The rearrangement uses TRBV29-1 and TRBJ2-1, with D unclear. The germline CDR1 and CDR2 sequences are SQVTM and ANQGSEA. The CDR3 has 15 residues. The V and J ends lost 0 bases and 0 bases respectively, with 9 bases between them. CDR3 sequence reads: CSVEDWGYSYNEQFF. The CDR3 nucleotides are TGCAGCGTTGAAGATTGGGGTTACTCCTACAATGAGCAGTTCTTC.

The chain links TRBV6-2 or TRBV6-3 to TRBJ2-2; D is unclear. The V gene lost 3 bases and the J gene lost 3 bases, with 14 bases spanning the gap. Germline V gene data show CDR1 as MNHEY and CDR2 as SVGEGT. This CDR3 spans 16 amino acids. The CDR3 here is CASSYISGDYTGELFF. CDR3 DNA sequence: TGTGCCAGCAGTTATATTTCAGGCGATTACACCGGGGAGCTGTTTTTT.

In this sample, this clonotype turned up a few times. The V call is TRBV4-3, the J call TRBJ2-1; D tentatively reads TRBD1 or TRBD2 (6 bases each). The CDR3 has 17 residues. V dropped 4 bases and J dropped 3 bases, with 19 bases sitting between them. Per germline, CDR1 LGHNA and CDR2 YSLEER. For the CDR3, the DNA is TGCGCCAGCAGCCCACCACCCGGGGGCTCCAACTACAATGAGCAGTTCTTC. Protein product: CASSPPPGGSNYNEQFF.

To note about this clonotype: Relative to the germline gene, one junction end is altered; a read error may explain this. The rearrangement joins TRBV5-3 to TRBJ2-1; D is perhaps TRBD2 (6 bases). TRBV5-3 is treated as an ORF (open reading frame) with a function not yet certain. This CDR3 is 12 amino acids long. CDR3: CASSSRDWEQFF. CDR3 DNA sequence: TGTGCCAGCAGCTCCCGGGACTGGGAGCAGTTCTTC.

This chain links TRBV27 with TRBJ1-6, with 7 bases that match TRBD1. The CDR3 has 15 amino acids. V shed 11 bases and J 4 bases; nucleotides not matched to a gene: 11. In germline, CDR1 is MNHEY, CDR2 SMNVEV (reference sequence). Written as DNA, the CDR3 is TGTGCCTCCGCCTTTGAACAGGGGTATAATTCACCCCTCCACTTT. It translates to CASAFEQGYNSPLHF.

The chain recombines TRBV12-3 or TRBV12-4 with TRBJ1-6, with TRBD1 matching over 8 bases. V shed 6 bases, J shed 7 bases, and the junction held 11 bases outside the gene matches. The CDR3 consists of 16 residues. This CDR3 reads CASRVDPGGENSPLHF. The CDR3 DNA sequence: TGTGCCAGCAGAGTGGATCCAGGGGGCGAAAATTCACCCCTCCACTTT.

This chain joins TRBV9 and TRBJ2-2, with TRBD2 matching over 16 bases. With V trimmed by 4 bases and J by 5 bases, 8 bases remained unmatched. The germline CDR1 and CDR2 sequences are SGDLS and YYNGEE. The CDR3 has 18 amino acids. The CDR3 loop is CASSTGTSGGARTGELFF. The CDR3 DNA is TGTGCCAGCAGCACCGGGACTAGCGGGGGGGCGAGGACCGGGGAGCTGTTTTTT.

The chain has TRBV27 and TRBJ1-1; D is perhaps TRBD1 (6 bases). With 1 base removed from V and 6 bases from J, the gap between germline ends came to 12 bases. The CDR3 extends over 14 amino acids. CDR1 is MNHEY and CDR2 is SMNVEV in the germline V gene (reference sequence). The CDR3 here is CASSLYRESAEAFF. The CDR3 DNA reads TGTGCCAGCAGTTTATACAGGGAGAGCGCTGAAGCTTTCTTT.

The chain carries TRBV10-2 and TRBJ2-1; TRBD2 is a possible D gene (7 bases). CDR3 length equals 19 residues. Germline V lookup: CDR1 WSHSY, CDR2 SAAADI. Deletions cut 7 bases from V and 6 bases from J, with 31 bases between. CDR3 DNA sequence: TGCGCCAGCAAAAGACTCCTCTTCCAGGGGTTGGGGGAGGGCAATGAGCAGTTCTTC. This gives the protein CASKRLLFQGLGEGNEQFF.

This clonotype was seen only a few times. The rearrangement links TRBV4-1 to TRBJ1-5; D is uncertain. CDR1 is MGHRA and CDR2 is YSYEKL in the germline V gene. The CDR3 is 14 amino acids. V was cut by 2 bases and J by 4 bases, with 9 bases left in between. CDR3: CASSQITENQPQHF. Here the CDR3 DNA reads TGCGCCAGCAGCCAAATAACGGAGAATCAGCCCCAGCATTTT.

V is TRBV5-6 and J is TRBJ2-2; TRBD1 matches 7 bases. The junction had 15 bases not matched to a gene; V was cut back by 1 base and J by 3 bases. Germline V gene data show CDR1 as SGHDT and CDR2 as YYEEEE. The CDR3 loop spans 19 amino acids. Here the CDR3 reads CASSLWAPRGWSDTGELFF. The CDR3 nucleotides read TGTGCCAGCAGCTTGTGGGCCCCCAGGGGGTGGTCGGACACCGGGGAGCTGTTTTTT.

This clonotype was picked up a small number of times. The chain uses TRBV7-6 and TRBJ1-2; D call uncertain. There are 14 residues in the CDR3. CDR1 is SGHVS, CDR2 FNYEAQ, per germline. The germline V and J ends were trimmed by 1 base and 6 bases, with 12 bases remaining between them. The CDR3 sequence is CASSLGSGFDGYTF. As DNA, the CDR3 is TGTGCCAGCAGCTTAGGATCGGGGTTTGATGGCTACACCTTC.

In this sample, this clonotype turned up many times. V usage is TRBV12-3 or TRBV12-4 and J usage is TRBJ1-2; tentatively, D is TRBD1 (6 bases). Between the trimmed V and J ends, which lost 6 bases and 0 bases, there was a span of 14 bases. The CDR3 runs to 15 residues. DNA for the CDR3: TGTGCCAGCAGCCCCTCAGGGGCAGCTAACTATGGCTACACCTTC. Translated: CASSPSGAANYGYTF.